The T cell receptor beta chain under discussion was sequenced for a study of vaccination and CD4 T cells after COVID-19. Study-level points and caveats: Clonotypes reactive to SARS-CoV-2 had a median that went up from about 20 to 38, but not significantly.

Germline V CDR1 and CDR2: MNHNS, SASEGT. This CDR3 region has 14 residues. V lost 4 bases and J lost 5; bases outside the gene matches: 4. Regarding treatment: roughly 10-day PBMC culture with coronavirus spike peptide pools or control peptides (ViraFEST assay). The study sequenced cultured CD4+ T cell DNA using the Oncomine TCR Beta short-read assay. TCRdb re-analysed the PCR reads in MiXCR, keeping a single row per CDR3 protein. The data hold about 20,000 distinct CDR3 sequences, with about 64% observed a single time. This clonotype was counted once. The antigen is not known. The J gene is TRBJ2-7, the V gene TRBV6-1, with TRBD1 matching 11 bases. This receptor was obtained from a human donor who had recovered from COVID-19. Sequences were obtained from CD4+ T cells from blood, cultured in vitro. The DNA for the CDR3 is TGTGCCAGCAGTGGGAGGACAGGGGGCGACGAGCAGTACTTC. It codes for CASSGRTGGDEQYF.